This T cell receptor beta chain was recovered during a study of molecular identifiers for immune sequencing clone quantification. Background on the study: In replicates, the authors split RNA from around 20,000 or 100,000 naive CD8 cells five ways and sequenced four.

For bulk TCR libraries, previously described methods and listed TCR primers were used. MiXCR, applied by TCRdb to the PCR reads, yields one record per CDR3 protein. The sample includes about half a million distinct CDR3 sequences, about a fifth of them seen just once. As CD8+CD4-CCR7+CD45RA+ cells, naive CD8 T cells were sorted. Germline lookup yields CDR1 MNHEY and CDR2 SMNVEV (reference sequence). V lost 7 bases and J lost 0; bases outside the gene matches: 9. The CDR3 length is 16 residues. This clonotype turned up a few times. The sequence was collected from a human donor in good health. Some libraries in this study had Jurkat cell RNA spiked in. The rearrangement links TRBV27 to TRBJ1-5, with TRBD1 matching over 7 bases. Material: naive CD8+ T cells from blood, with Jurkat cell RNA spiked in. Subset defined: FACS-sorted CD8+CD4-CCR7+CD45RA+ naive T cells. CDR3 sequence: CASKPNRGYSNQPQHF. The DNA of the CDR3 is TGTGCCAGCAAGCCAAACAGGGGATATAGCAATCAGCCCCAGCATTTT.